The TCR beta chain described here comes from a study (dated by TCRdb to about 2016). The CDR3 holds 17 amino acids from the cysteine to the phenylalanine. Left in the record is the CDR3 DNA by itself, 51 bases read in frame from the first base. The germline ends are 23 bases apart after V is trimmed by 3 bases and J by 8 bases. From a lookup of the germline V gene (reference sequence), CDR1 and CDR2 are DFQATT and SNEGSKA. The library was generated by RT-PCR. The data were produced on an Illumina MiSeq. TCRdb reanalyzed the raw reads on its own, using fastp at Q25 for trimming and MiXCR for clone calling, and kept in-frame beta chains. Every CDR3 protein is listed once, alongside the most common genes and DNA of its rows. The sample records about 680,000 distinct CDR3 sequences, 14% of which are singletons. The ten largest make up 3.6% of the sample. In its sample, this clonotype was seen a few times. What this receptor recognizes is not known. It has no much larger one-base neighbor in the sample; base qualities were not kept.

The specimen was memory CD4+ T cells from blood. This TCR derives from a female donor in good health, serving as a healthy control. This chain is built from TRBV20-1 and TRBJ1-6; 5 matching bases give a weak D call of TRBD1. CDR3 region: CSASRLRAGGIDSPLHF. The DNA sequence is given as TGCAGTGCTAGCAGACTCAGGGCGGGTGGGATCGATTCACCCCTCCACTTT.